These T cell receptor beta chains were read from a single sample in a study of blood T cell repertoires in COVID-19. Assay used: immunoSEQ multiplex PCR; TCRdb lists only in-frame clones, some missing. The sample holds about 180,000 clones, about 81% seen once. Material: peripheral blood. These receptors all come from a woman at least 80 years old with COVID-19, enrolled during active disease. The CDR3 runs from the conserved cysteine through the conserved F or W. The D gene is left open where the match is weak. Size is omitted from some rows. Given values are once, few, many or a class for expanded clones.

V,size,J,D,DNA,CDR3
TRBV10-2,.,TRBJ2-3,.,TGCGCCAGCATCCGGACAGAGGCTAGCACAGATACGCAGTATTTT,CASIRTEASTDTQYF
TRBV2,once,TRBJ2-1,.,TGTGCCAGCAGTGAAAACCACCCGGTGCTAGCGGAGCAGTTCTTC,CASSENHPVLAEQFF
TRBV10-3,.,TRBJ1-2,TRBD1,TGTGCCATCAAGACCGGGACAGGGAACTATGGCTACACCTTC,CAIKTGTGNYGYTF
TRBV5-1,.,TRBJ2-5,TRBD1,TGCGCCAGCAGCTTCGGACAGGGGGCCTGGGAGACCCAGTACTTC,CASSFGQGAWETQYF
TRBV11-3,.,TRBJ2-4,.,TGTGCCAGCAGCTTCAGGGATCGTCTGAACATTCAGTACTTC,CASSFRDRLNIQYF
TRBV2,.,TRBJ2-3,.,TGTGCCAGCAGTGATAGTTACGTGGGAGAGGCCGATACGCAGTATTTT,CASSDSYVGEADTQYF
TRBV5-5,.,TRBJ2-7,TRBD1,TGTGCCAGCAGCTTGGGGCAGGGGGTTCCCTACGAGCAGTACTTC,CASSLGQGVPYEQYF
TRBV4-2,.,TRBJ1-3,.,TGTGCCAGCAGCCAAGATGGGGGGGTGGGCTTCTCTGGAAACACCATATATTTT,CASSQDGGVGFSGNTIYF
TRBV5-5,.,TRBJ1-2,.,TGTGCCAGCAGTTCAGGGGCCCCAACCGGCTACACCTTC,CASSSGAPTGYTF
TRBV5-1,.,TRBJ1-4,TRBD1,TGCGCCAGCAGCTTAGGACAGGGTGGTGAAAAACTGTTTTTT,CASSLGQGGEKLFF
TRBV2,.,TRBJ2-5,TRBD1,TGTGCCAGCGCCGGACAGGGGTCGGAGACCCAGTACTTC,CASAGQGSETQYF
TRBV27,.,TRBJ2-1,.,TGTGCCAGCAGTTTGTGGGAGTATGATGAGCAGTTCTTC,CASSLWEYDEQFF
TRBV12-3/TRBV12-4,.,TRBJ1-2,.,TGTGCCAGCAGTTTCGAGGAGTATGGCTACACCTTC,CASSFEEYGYTF
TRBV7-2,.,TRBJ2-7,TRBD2,TGTGCCAGCAGCTTAGAGGGGATGAGCGGGACCTTC,CASSLEGMSGTF
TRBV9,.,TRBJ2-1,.,TGTGCCAGCAGCGACCAAGGGGCTGGCCTCGACAATGAGCAGTTCTTC,CASSDQGAGLDNEQFF
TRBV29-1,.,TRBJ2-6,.,TGCAGCGTTAGACCCGGGGGCTCTGGGGCCAACGTCCTGACTTTC,CSVRPGGSGANVLTF
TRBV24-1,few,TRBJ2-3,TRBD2,TGTGCCACCAGTGATGGGGGGGGAGATACGCAGTATTTT,CATSDGGGDTQYF
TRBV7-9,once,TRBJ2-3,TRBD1,TGTGCCAGCAGCACCCTGTACCGGGACAGGGGGACAGATACGCAGTATTTT,CASSTLYRDRGTDTQYF
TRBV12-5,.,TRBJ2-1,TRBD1,TGTGCTAGTACGTCCCGGGACAGGGGCCTGGGGTGGAATGAGCAGTTCTTC,CASTSRDRGLGWNEQFF
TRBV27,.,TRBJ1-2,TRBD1,TGTGCCAGCAGGCCCGGGACAGGGGAGTATGGCTACACCTTC,CASRPGTGEYGYTF
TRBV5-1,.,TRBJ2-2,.,TGCGCCAGTTCCGGGACACCGAACACCGGGGAGCTGTTTTTT,CASSGTPNTGELFF
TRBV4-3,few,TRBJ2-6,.,TGCGCCAGCAGCCAAGATACAGGCGGGACTGGGGCCAACGTCCTGACTTTC,CASSQDTGGTGANVLTF
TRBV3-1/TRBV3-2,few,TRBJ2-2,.,TGTGCCAGCAGCCAAGGGCAGATTAACACCGGGGAGCTGTTTTTT,CASSQGQINTGELFF
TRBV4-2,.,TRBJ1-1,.,TGTGCCAGCAGCCCGGACATTATTTCACTAATAAATGAAGCTTTCTTT,CASSPDIISLINEAFF
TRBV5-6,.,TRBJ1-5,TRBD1,TGTGCCAGCACCTCGGAGGACAGGTTGCTTAGGGGGACCCAGCATTTT,CASTSEDRLLRGTQHF
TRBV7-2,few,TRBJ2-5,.,TGTGCCAGTCAGCTCCGGGTTTCGGCCCAAGAGACCCAGTACTTC,CASQLRVSAQETQYF